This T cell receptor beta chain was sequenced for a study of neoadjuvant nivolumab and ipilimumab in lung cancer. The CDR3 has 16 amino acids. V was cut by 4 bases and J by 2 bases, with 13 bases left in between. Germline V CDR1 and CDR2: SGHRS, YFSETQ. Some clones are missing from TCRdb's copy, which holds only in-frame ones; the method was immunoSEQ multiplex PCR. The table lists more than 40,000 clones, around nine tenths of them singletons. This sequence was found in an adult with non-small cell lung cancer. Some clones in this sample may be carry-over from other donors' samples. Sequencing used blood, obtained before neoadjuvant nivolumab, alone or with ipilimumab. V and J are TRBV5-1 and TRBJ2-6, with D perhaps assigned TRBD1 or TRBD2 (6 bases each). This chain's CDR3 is CASSGGGGTGANVLTF. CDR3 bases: TGCGCCAGCAGCGGAGGAGGGGGGACTGGGGCCAACGTCCTGACTTTC.